One and the same sample provided the 23 T cell receptor beta chains below, sequenced in a study of radiation and T cells in renal cell carcinoma. The sample's time point: baseline pretreatment blood. Treatment: 15 Gy SBRT to primary tumor, nephrectomy 4 weeks later. Measured with immunoSEQ multiplex PCR; TCRdb has only the in-frame clones, and not every one. The table includes approximately 51,000 clones, around 83% detected once. Source: blood, taken from a patient whose treatment included radiotherapy and nephrectomy. Receptors originate from a woman between 70 and 85 years old with renal cell carcinoma.

The CDR3 sequence: CASRSQGEGANQPQHF. CDR3 DNA sequence: TGCGCCAGCAGGTCACAGGGAGAAGGGGCCAATCAGCCCCAGCATTTT. The rearrangement joins TRBV10-2 to TRBJ1-5; maybe TRBD1 (6 bases). V lost 6 bases to trimming and J lost 3 bases, with 18 bases between them. The CDR3 has 16 amino acids. Germline lookup yields CDR1 WSHSY and CDR2 SAAADI.

The gene calls are TRBV5-1 and TRBJ1-1; D is possibly TRBD1 (6 bases). This CDR3 has 16 amino acids. Trimming pared 4 bases from V and 4 bases from J, leaving 20 bases between. The germline V gene has CDR1 SGHRS and CDR2 YFSETQ. This CDR3 is CASSQGQIPQITEAFF. CDR3 DNA: TGCGCCAGCAGCCAAGGACAGATCCCTCAGATCACTGAAGCTTTCTTT.

This sequence joins TRBV19 and TRBJ2-7; D perhaps matches TRBD1 (6 bases). Trimming removed 3 bases at V and 3 bases at J, with 15 bases between. CDR3 length: 15 amino acids. Germline assignment: CDR1 LNHDA and CDR2 SQIVND (reference sequence). The CDR3 loop reads CASSIPGTPLYEQYF. CDR3 in DNA: TGTGCCAGTAGTATCCCAGGGACACCCCTCTACGAGCAGTACTTC.

The chain employs TRBV28 and TRBJ2-7; D is perhaps TRBD2 (6 bases). Germline V lookup: CDR1 MDHEN, CDR2 SYDVKM. The CDR3 is 13 residues long. Trimming stripped 2 bases from V and 1 base from J, with 6 bases between. This CDR3 reads CASSLGGSYEQYF. CDR3 nucleotide sequence: TGTGCCAGCAGTTTAGGAGGGTCCTACGAGCAGTACTTC.

This rearrangement joins TRBV6-1 to TRBJ2-3; 10 bases fit TRBD1. J gave up 1 base and V 9 bases, and 7 bases lay outside the gene matches. CDR3 length equals 15 residues. CDR1 and CDR2 from the germline V gene are MNHNS and SASEGT. CDR3 amino acids: CASSTGTGGTDTQYF. As DNA, the CDR3 is TGTGCCAGTTCAACCGGGACAGGGGGCACAGATACGCAGTATTTT.

The rearrangement uses TRBV5-4 and TRBJ2-7, with TRBD1 identical over 7 bases. Germline V gene sequence: CDR1 SGHNT, CDR2 YYREEE (reference sequence). Trimming cost V 0 bases and J 1 base; bases outside gene matches: 4. This CDR3 has 15 amino acids. The CDR3 bases are TGTGCCAGCAGCTTGGTGCCGGGACAGTCCTACGAGCAGTACTTC. Its protein is CASSLVPGQSYEQYF.

The chain is built from TRBV7-9 and TRBJ1-2; D not certain. Between the trimmed V and J ends, which lost 6 bases and 0 bases, there was a span of 8 bases. From germline, CDR1 is SEHNR and CDR2 FQNEAQ (reference sequence). The CDR3 totals 13 residues. CDR3 nucleotides: TGTGCCAGCAGTTACGCAGCTAACTATGGCTACACCTTC. It codes for CASSYAANYGYTF. The complete variable domain, with remaining parts taken from reference TRBV7-9 and TRBJ1-2, reads DTGVSQNPRHKITKRGQNVTFRCDPISEHNRLYWYRQTLGQGPEFLTYFQNEAQLEKSRLLSDRFSAERPKGSFSTLEIQRTEQGDSAMYLCASSYAANYGYTFGSGTRLTVV.

The chain couples TRBV7-2 to TRBJ2-1; 8 bases fit TRBD1. CDR1 is SGHTA and CDR2 is FQGNSA in the germline V gene. The CDR3 has 17 amino acids. The V segment lost 6 bases and the J segment 4 bases; nucleotides outside the gene matches: 14. CDR3 nucleotide sequence: TGTGCCAGCAGGGCTGGATATAGGGGGGACAGGTACAATGAGCAGTTCTTC. Translating it yields CASRAGYRGDRYNEQFF.

The chain uses TRBV5-6 and TRBJ2-3; D uncertain. Germline lookup yields CDR1 SGHDT and CDR2 YYEEEE. The CDR3 contains 12 residues. V lost 4 bases, J lost 0 bases, and 3 bases lay in between. DNA for the CDR3: TGTGCCAGCAGCCACAGCACAGATACGCAGTATTTT. Translated, it gives CASSHSTDTQYF.

The chain employs TRBV18 and TRBJ2-1; D not certain. V was trimmed by 1 base and J by 5 bases, leaving 9 bases between them. Looked up from germline, CDR1 is KGHSH and CDR2 is LQKENI. The CDR3 is 14 amino acids. CDR3 region: CASSPQSSDNEQFF. CDR3 bases: TGTGCCAGCTCACCACAATCTTCTGACAATGAGCAGTTCTTC.

This chain links TRBV2 with TRBJ1-1; D is undetermined. With 5 bases removed from V and 6 bases from J, the gap between germline ends came to 19 bases. Germline CDR1 is SNHLY and CDR2 is FYNNEI. CDR3 length equals 15 residues. Here the CDR3 reads CASSLGGGRAAEAFF. As DNA, the CDR3 is TGTGCCAGCAGTTTGGGTGGCGGGAGGGCGGCTGAAGCTTTCTTT.

The chain has TRBV16 and TRBJ1-6; 7 bases are shared with TRBD1. Germline CDR1 is KGHSY and CDR2 is FQNENV. The V segment lost 4 bases and the J segment 9 bases; nucleotides outside the gene matches: 6. The CDR3 is 14 amino acids. This CDR3 reads CASSPQGQRSPLHF. As DNA, the CDR3 is TGTGCCAGCAGCCCACAGGGGCAGCGTTCACCCCTCCACTTT.

CDR3 coding DNA: TGCGCCAGCAGTGCGGCCAGGGGGAGGTCCGAGCAGTACTTC. Its protein is CASSAARGRSEQYF. The chain links TRBV10-2 to TRBJ2-7, with D maybe TRBD1 (7 bases). CDR3 length: 14 residues. Trimming cost V 4 bases and J 6 bases, with 16 bases left between them. The germline gives CDR1 WSHSY, CDR2 SAAADI.

The J gene is TRBJ2-2, the V gene TRBV10-3, with D unclear. CDR3 length: 14 amino acids. Germline-derived CDR1 and CDR2 are ENHRY and SYGVKD. Trimming stripped 7 bases from V and 6 bases from J, with 15 bases between. The CDR3 reads CAITPAWESGELFF. In DNA form, the CDR3 reads TGTGCCATCACCCCCGCGTGGGAATCCGGGGAGCTGTTTTTT.

The chain employs TRBV25-1 and TRBJ1-4; tentative D call: TRBD1 (5 bases). Germline V gives CDR1 MGHDK, CDR2 SYGVNS. Trimming stripped 8 bases from V and 8 bases from J, with 27 bases between. This CDR3 is 17 amino acids long. The CDR3 is CASGGEISFGKNEKLFF. Here the CDR3 DNA reads TGTGCCAGCGGGGGAGAGATATCTTTTGGAAAAAACGAAAAACTGTTTTTT.

The chain employs TRBV19 and TRBJ2-7; D gene unclear. Trimming removed 10 bases from V and 2 bases from J, with 15 bases in between. The CDR3 consists of 13 residues. The germline V gene has CDR1 LNHDA and CDR2 SQIVND (reference sequence). CDR3 in DNA: TGTGCCACCTCATCGACTCCCCCCTACGAGCAGTACTTC. Its protein product is CATSSTPPYEQYF.

The rearrangement uses TRBV6-5 and TRBJ1-5, with D possibly matching TRBD1 (6 bases). Germline CDR1 MNHEY, CDR2 SVGAGI. Trimming cost V 6 bases and J 0 bases, with 12 bases left between them. The CDR3 contains 15 residues. CDR3 bases: TGTGCCAGCAGCTGGACAGTCGATAGCAATCAGCCCCAGCATTTT. Translation gives CASSWTVDSNQPQHF.

This rearrangement joins TRBV5-1 to TRBJ2-7; 8 bases match TRBD1. After removal of 0 bases from V and 3 bases from J, the junction contained 5 bases not matched to a gene. Per the germline V gene, CDR1 is SGHRS and CDR2 is YFSETQ. The CDR3 runs to 15 residues. The chain's CDR3 is CASSLDGQGVYEQYF. Written as DNA, the CDR3 is TGCGCCAGCAGCTTGGACGGACAGGGCGTCTACGAGCAGTACTTC.

This chain joins TRBV30 and TRBJ1-1; D may be TRBD1 (5 bases). There are 13 residues in the CDR3. Trimming took off 3 bases at V and 2 bases at J, with 10 bases between the two ends. Germline V gene data show CDR1 as GTSNPN and CDR2 as SVGIG (reference sequence). The CDR3 is CAWRRQTNTEAFF. CDR3 nucleotide sequence: TGTGCCTGGAGACGACAGACAAACACTGAAGCTTTCTTT.

The chain employs TRBV18 and TRBJ2-7; possible D gene TRBD1, 6 bases. This CDR3 spans 13 amino acids. The germline CDR1 and CDR2 sequences are KGHSH and LQKENI. Trimming left V 6 bases short and J 3 bases short, with 12 bases between. CDR3 protein: CASSHGQLYEQYF. The CDR3 DNA reads as TGTGCCAGCTCCCATGGACAGCTCTACGAGCAGTACTTC.

The gene calls are TRBV27 and TRBJ2-5; 14 bases map to TRBD2. J lost 9 bases, V lost 1 base, and 7 bases had no gene match. Germline CDR1 reads MNHEY; CDR2 reads SMNVEV (reference sequence). The CDR3 is made up of 16 amino acids. The CDR3 region has the DNA TGTGCCAGCAGTTTATGGGGACTAGCGGGAGTTACGGCCCAGTACTTC. Encoded protein: CASSLWGLAGVTAQYF.

V usage is TRBV11-3 and J usage is TRBJ2-2; a weak D match, TRBD1 (6 bases). V was clipped by 8 bases and J by 4 bases, with 11 bases between them. This CDR3 region has 13 residues. CDR1 is SGHNT and CDR2 is YENEEA in the germline V gene. CDR3 sequence (DNA): TGTGCCAGCGGGCAGGGGTTCACCGGGGAGCTGTTTTTT. Its translation is CASGQGFTGELFF.

The V gene is TRBV18, the J gene TRBJ1-4; D not resolved. With 2 bases removed from V and 3 bases from J, the gap between germline ends came to 7 bases. The CDR3 is made up of 14 amino acids. The germline V gene has CDR1 KGHSH and CDR2 LQKENI. The CDR3 DNA reads TGTGCCAGCTCACCAGCCGAGGCTAATGAAAAACTGTTTTTT. Protein sequence: CASSPAEANEKLFF.